This TCR beta chain emerged from a study of blood T cell repertoires in COVID-19. Clones were sequenced by immunoSEQ multiplex PCR, and TCRdb holds only the in-frame ones, with some missing. The data hold approximately 99,000 clones, with around 74% observed a single time. V was pared by 5 bases and J by 2 bases, with 14 bases between. Germline V gene lookup returns CDR1 SGHNT and CDR2 YENEEA. This CDR3 has 15 amino acids. Sample: peripheral blood. The sequence came from a woman at least 80 years old with active or convalescent COVID-19. V gene TRBV11-3 combines with J gene TRBJ2-3, with D possibly TRBD1 on 5 matching bases. This chain's CDR3 is CASSQGGSATDTQYF. DNA for the CDR3: TGTGCCAGCAGCCAGGGCGGCAGTGCCACAGATACGCAGTATTTT.